Below are 32 T cell receptor beta chains sequenced from a single sample in a study of blood T cell repertoires in COVID-19. Method: immunoSEQ multiplex PCR; TCRdb's copy keeps in-frame clones and lacks some. This table holds roughly 130,000 clones, around 83% found once. The sample taken for sequencing was peripheral blood. These receptors were collected from a woman aged 50 to 65 with acute or convalescent COVID-19.

The count of this clone is one. The chain employs TRBV13 and TRBJ1-5; D is possibly TRBD1 (5 bases). The germline gives CDR1 PRHDT, CDR2 FYEKMQ (reference sequence). Trimming left V 1 base short and J 2 bases short, with 9 bases between. The CDR3 extends over 15 amino acids. The CDR3 coding sequence is TGTGCCAGCAGCTTAGCCAGGGCTGGCAATCAGCCCCAGCATTTT. It encodes CASSLARAGNQPQHF.

The chain is built from TRBV11-1 and TRBJ1-3; 7 nucleotides agree with TRBD1. The CDR3 has 14 residues. The germline gives CDR1 SGHAT, CDR2 FQDESV (reference sequence). The ends lost 6 bases at V and 4 bases at J; junction bases unmatched: 6. CDR3 bases: TGTGCCAGCAGACGGGACAGACAAGGAAACACCATATATTTT. Its translation: CASRRDRQGNTIYF.

The chain links TRBV30 to TRBJ2-7; the match to TRBD2 covers 8 bases. CDR1 and CDR2 (germline): GTSNPN, SVGIG (reference sequence). J gave up 2 bases and V 2 bases, and 2 bases lay outside the gene matches. The CDR3 runs to 13 residues. The DNA of the CDR3 is TGTGCCTGGAGTCGGCGGGGGGCCTACGAGCAGTACTTC. Protein sequence: CAWSRRGAYEQYF.

The chain has TRBV7-9 and TRBJ2-5, with D possibly TRBD2 on 5 matching bases. Germline CDR1 SEHNR, CDR2 FQNEAQ (reference sequence). The CDR3 totals 14 residues. V was cut by 2 bases and J by 5 bases, with 12 bases left in between. The CDR3 region is CASSLITSWETQYF. In DNA form, the CDR3 reads TGTGCCAGCAGCTTAATTACTAGTTGGGAGACCCAGTACTTC.

This clone was counted a single time. The V call is TRBV19, the J call TRBJ2-3; 9 bases map to TRBD2. The germline gives CDR1 LNHDA, CDR2 SQIVND (reference sequence). This CDR3 comprises 15 residues. The V segment lost 4 bases and the J segment 3 bases; nucleotides outside the gene matches: 5. The CDR3 sequence: CASSRSGGYTDTQYF. In DNA form, the CDR3 reads TGTGCCAGTAGTAGAAGCGGGGGGTATACAGATACGCAGTATTTT.

This clone has more than one count but fewer than ten. This chain links TRBV11-2 with TRBJ1-5; D not certain. The CDR3 length is 13 residues. V was pared by 8 bases and J by 1 base, with 9 bases between. Germline V gene sequence: CDR1 SGHAT, CDR2 FQNNGV. Here the CDR3 DNA reads TGTGCCAGCGCTCGGGAGAGCAATCAGCCCCAGCATTTT. Translation gives CASARESNQPQHF.

The J gene is TRBJ1-5, the V gene TRBV7-2; TRBD1 matches at 8 bases. The CDR3 length is 15 residues. V dropped 4 bases and J dropped 3; count of bases not matched to a gene: 5. Germline V CDR1 and CDR2: SGHTA, FQGNSA. The CDR3 coding sequence is TGTGCCAGCAGCTCCAGGACAGGGTCCAATCAGCCCCAGCATTTT. Translated: CASSSRTGSNQPQHF.

A single count supports this clone. The chain uses TRBV9 and TRBJ2-2, with 8 nucleotides matching TRBD1. Trimming cost V 4 bases and J 2 bases; bases outside gene matches: 7. Per germline, CDR1 SGDLS and CDR2 YYNGEE. The CDR3 is made up of 16 amino acids. The CDR3 protein is CASSSWTGKNTGELFF. DNA of the CDR3: TGTGCCAGCAGCTCCTGGACAGGGAAAAACACCGGGGAGCTGTTTTTT.

The genes are TRBV27 and TRBJ2-4; no firm D call. V was trimmed by 4 bases and J by 0 bases, leaving 10 bases between them. From germline, CDR1 is MNHEY and CDR2 SMNVEV (reference sequence). The CDR3 loop spans 15 amino acids. The CDR3 is CASSSNFLAKNIQYF. The CDR3 coding sequence is TGTGCCAGCAGTTCAAACTTTCTAGCCAAAAACATTCAGTACTTC.

The J gene is TRBJ2-7, the V gene TRBV2, with 11 bases aligning to TRBD1. This CDR3 has 14 residues. Germline values: CDR1 SNHLY, CDR2 FYNNEI. The junction had 5 bases not matched to a gene; V was cut back by 4 bases and J by 6 bases. This chain's CDR3 is CASSAGQGVGEQYF. The DNA for the CDR3 is TGTGCCAGCAGTGCGGGACAGGGGGTTGGCGAGCAGTACTTC.

This clone was recorded a few times. The rearrangement links TRBV5-1 to TRBJ2-2, with D possibly being TRBD2 (5 bases). The CDR3 consists of 15 residues. The germline V gene has CDR1 SGHRS and CDR2 YFSETQ. V dropped 4 bases and J dropped 6 bases, with 16 bases sitting between them. Written as DNA, the CDR3 is TGCGCCAGCAGCCGCGGAATAACTAGTTCCGGGGAGCTGTTTTTT. This translates into CASSRGITSSGELFF.

The chain combines TRBV2 with TRBJ1-6, with a tentative D call TRBD1 (6 bases). The CDR3 has 14 residues. Germline assignment: CDR1 SNHLY and CDR2 FYNNEI. The V gene lost 8 bases and the J gene lost 7 bases, with 15 bases spanning the gap. The DNA of the CDR3 is TGTGCCAGCCTGAGCCAGGGGACAAATTCACCCCTCCACTTT. This encodes CASLSQGTNSPLHF.

The table lists this clone with a few counts. The genes are TRBV15 and TRBJ1-6; D is uncertain. This CDR3 region has 13 residues. V lost 3 bases to trimming and J lost 7 bases, with 7 bases between them. The germline V gene encodes CDR1 LNHNV and CDR2 YYDKDF (reference sequence). This chain's CDR3 is CATSRAKNSPLHF. In nucleotides, the CDR3 is TGTGCCACCAGCAGGGCCAAAAATTCACCCCTCCACTTT. The variable domain in full, completed from reference TRBV15 and TRBJ1-6, reads DAMVIQNPRYQVTQFGKPVTLSCSQTLNHNVMYWYQQKSSQAPKLLFHYYDKDFNNEADTPDNFQSRRPNTSFCFLDIRSPGLGDTAMYLCATSRAKNSPLHFGNGTRLTVT.

This rearrangement joins TRBV3-1 (or the pseudogene TRBV3-2) to TRBJ2-7; TRBD1 is a possible D gene (6 bases). Trimming cost V 2 bases and J 3 bases, with 8 bases left between them. The germline V gene has CDR1 LGHDT and CDR2 YNNKEL (reference sequence). The CDR3 extends over 13 amino acids. CDR3 bases: TGTGCCAGCAGCCAACTACAGGGCTACGAGCAGTACTTC. Amino acids: CASSQLQGYEQYF.

CDR3 loop: CASNSQASYEQYF. The CDR3 bases are TGTGCCAGCAATTCCCAGGCATCGTACGAGCAGTACTTC. The V gene is TRBV7-8, the J gene TRBJ2-7; no firm D call. CDR3 length: 13 amino acids. Germline CDR1 reads SGHVS; CDR2 reads FQNEAQ. Trimming removed 7 bases from V and 4 bases from J, with 14 bases in between.

This clone was seen a few times. This rearrangement joins TRBV28 to TRBJ2-7, with 7 bases fitting TRBD2. Germline lookup yields CDR1 MDHEN and CDR2 SYDVKM. The ends lost 4 bases at V and 4 bases at J; junction bases unmatched: 7. The CDR3 covers 14 residues. The CDR3 region is CASSYGLGGYEQYF. CDR3 in DNA: TGTGCCAGCAGTTACGGACTAGGAGGGTACGAGCAGTACTTC.

This chain connects TRBV28 to TRBJ1-5, with D hard to call. Germline assignment: CDR1 MDHEN and CDR2 SYDVKM. CDR3 length equals 14 residues. V lost 6 bases and J 2 bases, leaving 11 bases between the germline ends. The CDR3 sequence is CASSLGRGNQPQHF. The DNA for the CDR3 is TGTGCCAGCAGCCTGGGGAGGGGCAATCAGCCCCAGCATTTT. Based on the CDR3 plus reference TRBV28 and TRBJ1-5, the full variable domain is DVKVTQSSRYLVKRTGEKVFLECVQDMDHENMFWYRQDPGLGLRLIYFSYDVKMKEKGDIPEGYSVSREKKERFSLILESASTNQTSMYLCASSLGRGNQPQHFGDGTRLSIL.

The CDR3 DNA is TGCGCCAGCAGCCCCAGGCTCGGTGGGCGAAACTATAATTCACCCCTCCACTTT. Encoded protein: CASSPRLGGRNYNSPLHF. The chain carries TRBV5-1 and TRBJ1-6; D is unresolved. The CDR3 contains 18 residues. The V and J ends lost 4 bases and 3 bases respectively, with 20 bases between them. The germline V gene encodes CDR1 SGHRS and CDR2 YFSETQ.

This rearrangement joins TRBV5-1 to TRBJ1-1, with D hard to call. The CDR3 loop spans 15 amino acids. The V and J ends lost 0 bases and 0 bases respectively, with 9 bases between them. CDR1 SGHRS and CDR2 YFSETQ come from the germline V gene. CDR3 sequence reads: CASSLAAGVNTEAFF. CDR3 sequence (DNA): TGCGCCAGCAGCTTGGCCGCGGGAGTGAACACTGAAGCTTTCTTT.

V and J are TRBV6-1 and TRBJ2-1; TRBD2 aligns across 8 bases. Germline CDR1 reads MNHNS; CDR2 reads SASEGT. V lost 2 bases and J lost 6; bases outside the gene matches: 18. The CDR3 totals 19 residues. CDR3 region: CASSEYRSGGPSVINEQFF. As DNA, the CDR3 is TGTGCCAGCAGTGAATACCGATCGGGGGGGCCTTCGGTAATCAATGAGCAGTTCTTC.

The chain is built from TRBV5-1 and TRBJ1-1; a weak D match, TRBD1 (5 bases). CDR1 and CDR2 (germline): SGHRS, YFSETQ. The CDR3 consists of 13 residues. Trimming left V 6 bases short and J 7 bases short, with 16 bases between. The CDR3 loop reads CASITEDGGEAFF. The CDR3 coding sequence is TGCGCCAGCATCACCGAGGACGGGGGTGAAGCTTTCTTT.

The rearrangement links TRBV28 to TRBJ2-6, with 7 bases matching TRBD1. The CDR3 has 16 amino acids. The junction had 6 bases not matched to a gene; V was cut back by 7 bases and J by 0 bases. The V gene's germline CDR1 is MDHEN and CDR2 SYDVKM. The CDR3 DNA sequence: TGTGCCAGCATCCCGGGACAGCTCTCTGGGGCCAACGTCCTGACTTTC. As protein: CASIPGQLSGANVLTF.

V and J are TRBV12-3 or TRBV12-4 and TRBJ2-2, with D unresolved. CDR3 length: 13 residues. V lost 3 bases and J 5 bases, leaving 7 bases between the germline ends. CDR3 in DNA: TGTGCCAGCAGTTTTGCCGGGACCGGGGAGCTGTTTTTT. Translating gives CASSFAGTGELFF.

This clone was seen a handful of times. V is TRBV28 and J is TRBJ2-5; 8 nucleotides agree with TRBD1. The germline V gene has CDR1 MDHEN and CDR2 SYDVKM. CDR3 length equals 16 residues. Losses at the gene ends were 1 base for V and 2 bases for J; bases not matched to a gene: 6. The CDR3 sequence is CASSLSGQGGQETQYF. The CDR3 DNA sequence: TGTGCCAGCAGTTTATCCGGACAGGGCGGACAAGAGACCCAGTACTTC.

The chain's CDR3 is CASSPMEGGRRKLFF. The CDR3, as DNA: TGTGCCAGCAGCCCGATGGAAGGGGGCCGGAGAAAACTGTTTTTT. The chain uses TRBV2 and TRBJ1-4; 7 bases line up with TRBD1. J gave up 10 bases and V 6 bases, and 14 bases lay outside the gene matches. This CDR3 is 15 amino acids long. Germline V gene data show CDR1 as SNHLY and CDR2 as FYNNEI.

The rearrangement links TRBV12-3 or TRBV12-4 to TRBJ2-3; 8 nucleotides align to TRBD2. The CDR3 is 13 amino acids. V lost 7 bases to trimming and J lost 3 bases; unmatched junction nucleotides: 3. This CDR3 reads CASTGGATDTQYF. The CDR3 DNA reads TGTGCCAGCACCGGGGGGGCGACAGATACGCAGTATTTT.

The V gene is TRBV5-4, the J gene TRBJ1-4, with D possibly matching TRBD1 (5 bases). The CDR3 contains 12 residues. Germline V gene data show CDR1 as SGHNT and CDR2 as YYREEE (reference sequence). The V end was cut by 10 bases, the J end by 7 bases, with 14 bases between. DNA for the CDR3: TGTGCCGCGCACAGGCAGGGTGAAAAACTGTTTTTT. Amino acid sequence: CAAHRQGEKLFF.

This sequence joins TRBV14 and TRBJ2-3; D remains ambiguous. In germline, CDR1 is SGHDN, CDR2 FVKESK. This CDR3 spans 14 amino acids. Trimming left V 4 bases short and J 0 bases short, with 8 bases between. The CDR3 bases are TGTGCCAGCAGCCGAGTTCCTAGCACAGATACGCAGTATTTT. The encoded protein is CASSRVPSTDTQYF.

This clone turned up a few times. V is TRBV25-1 and J is TRBJ1-5, with 8 bases lining up with TRBD1. The germline CDR1 and CDR2 sequences are MGHDK and SYGVNS. The CDR3 is 13 residues long. Trimming took 5 bases from V and 4 from J; bases not matched to a gene: 1. This chain's CDR3 is CASSRQGNQPQHF. DNA for the CDR3: TGTGCCAGCAGTAGACAGGGGAATCAGCCCCAGCATTTT.

V is TRBV18 and J is TRBJ2-1, with D tentatively TRBD2 (5 bases). The V end was cut by 3 bases, the J end by 6 bases, with 12 bases between. The CDR3 covers 14 residues. Germline CDR1 and CDR2: KGHSH and LQKENI. CDR3 in DNA: TGTGCCAGCTCACCGCAGCCGGGATCCAATGAGCAGTTCTTC. It encodes CASSPQPGSNEQFF.

The gene calls are TRBV6-5 and TRBJ1-2, with a possible D match to TRBD1 (5 bases). This CDR3 has 12 residues. CDR1 MNHEY and CDR2 SVGAGI come from the germline V gene. Trimming removed 4 bases at V and 5 bases at J, with 8 bases between. The CDR3 protein is CASSLPGYGYTF. DNA of the CDR3: TGTGCCAGCAGTTTGCCAGGGTATGGCTACACCTTC.

A remark on this clone: Other DNA sequences in the same sample also yield this CDR3. The chain has TRBV6-6 and TRBJ1-1, with 11 bases that match TRBD1. The ends lost 3 bases at V and 0 bases at J; junction bases unmatched: 3. The CDR3 is 16 residues long. The germline V gene has CDR1 MNHNY and CDR2 SVGAGI (reference sequence). The CDR3 reads CASSYGTGGMNTEAFF. Here the CDR3 DNA reads TGTGCCAGCAGTTATGGGACAGGGGGAATGAACACTGAAGCTTTCTTT.